This T cell receptor beta chain is from a study of post-analysis software for immune sequencing data. V was clipped by 3 bases and J by 3 bases, with 15 bases between them. Per the germline V gene, CDR1 is LGHNA and CDR2 is YSLEER. This CDR3 comprises 15 residues. cDNA libraries of TCR beta carried unique molecular identifiers. MiXCR was run by TCRdb on the PCR reads, yielding one entry per CDR3 protein. The table includes fewer than 850,000 distinct CDR3 sequences, 40% to 55% detected once. On this clonotype: Its antigen remains unidentified.

Study results and limitations: About five TRBV segments, including TRBV5-6, TRBV5-1 and TRBV20-1, were more frequent in patients than controls.

The gene calls are TRBV4-3 and TRBJ2-7, with TRBD2 as a possible D gene (6 bases). The source material was blood. This TCR derives from a girl under 18 with multiple sclerosis. For the CDR3, the DNA is TGCGCCAGCAGCCACCGGAGGGGAGGCCACTACGAGCAGTACTTC. Amino acids: CASSHRRGGHYEQYF.